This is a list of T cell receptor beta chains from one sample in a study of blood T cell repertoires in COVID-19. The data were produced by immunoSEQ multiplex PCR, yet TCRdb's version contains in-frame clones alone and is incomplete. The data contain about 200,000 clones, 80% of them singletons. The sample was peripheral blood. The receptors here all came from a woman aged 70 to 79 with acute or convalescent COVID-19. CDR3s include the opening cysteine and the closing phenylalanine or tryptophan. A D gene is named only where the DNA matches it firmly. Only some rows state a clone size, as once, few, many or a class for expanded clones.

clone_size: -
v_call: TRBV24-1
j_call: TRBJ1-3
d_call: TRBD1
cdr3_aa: CATSDLGTGQSGNTIYF

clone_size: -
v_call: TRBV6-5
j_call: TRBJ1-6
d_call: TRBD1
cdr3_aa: CASRGQQNSPLHF

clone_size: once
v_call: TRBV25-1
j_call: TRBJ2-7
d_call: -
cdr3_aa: CASSRRSAEAYEQYF

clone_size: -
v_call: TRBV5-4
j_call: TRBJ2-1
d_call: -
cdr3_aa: CASSVLGSGSYNEQFF

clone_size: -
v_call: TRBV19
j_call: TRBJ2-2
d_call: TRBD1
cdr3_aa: CASRNAGTGTGELFF

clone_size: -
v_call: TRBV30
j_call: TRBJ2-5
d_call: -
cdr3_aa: CAWSPSSGKYQETQYF

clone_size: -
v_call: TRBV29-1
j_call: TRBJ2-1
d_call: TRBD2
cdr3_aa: CSVGLAGVGNEQFF

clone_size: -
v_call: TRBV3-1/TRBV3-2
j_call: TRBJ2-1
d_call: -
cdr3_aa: CASSPSFYNEQFF

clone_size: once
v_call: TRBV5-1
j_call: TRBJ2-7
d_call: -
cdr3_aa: CASRDSTYEQYF

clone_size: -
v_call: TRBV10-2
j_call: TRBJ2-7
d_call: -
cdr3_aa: CASSEDRTEQYF

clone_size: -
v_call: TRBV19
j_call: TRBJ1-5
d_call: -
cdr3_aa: CASSIRGQAQNQPQHF

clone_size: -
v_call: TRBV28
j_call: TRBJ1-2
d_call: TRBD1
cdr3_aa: CASRDGQVIYGYTF

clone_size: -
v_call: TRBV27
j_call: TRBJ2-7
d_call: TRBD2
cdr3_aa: CASSPRAGGLLEQYF

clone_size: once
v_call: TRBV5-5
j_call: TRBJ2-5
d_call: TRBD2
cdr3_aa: CASSPGLAQETQYF

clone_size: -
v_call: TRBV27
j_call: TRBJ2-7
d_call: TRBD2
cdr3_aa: CASSSLAGLYEQYF

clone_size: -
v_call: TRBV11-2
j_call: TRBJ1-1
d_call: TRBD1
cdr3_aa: CASSRPGTGNTEAFF

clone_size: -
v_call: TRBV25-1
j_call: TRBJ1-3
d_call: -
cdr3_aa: CASSDPRVTGNTIYF

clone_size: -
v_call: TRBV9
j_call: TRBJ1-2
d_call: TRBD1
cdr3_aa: CASTDSGTGNYGYTF

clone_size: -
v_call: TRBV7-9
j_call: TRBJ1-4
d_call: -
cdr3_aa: CASSFQQTTNEKLFF

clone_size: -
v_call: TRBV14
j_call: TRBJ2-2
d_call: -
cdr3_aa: CASSQAPGVIGELFF

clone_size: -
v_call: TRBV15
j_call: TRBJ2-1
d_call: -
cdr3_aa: CATSTYVRRGSSYNEQFF

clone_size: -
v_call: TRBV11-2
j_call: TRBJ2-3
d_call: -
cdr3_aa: CASSLEIDSKDTQYF

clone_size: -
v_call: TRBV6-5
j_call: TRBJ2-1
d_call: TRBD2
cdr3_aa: CASSYPGGIGDEQFF

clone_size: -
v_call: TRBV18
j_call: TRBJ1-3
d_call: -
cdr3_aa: CASSLLAPSSGNTIYF

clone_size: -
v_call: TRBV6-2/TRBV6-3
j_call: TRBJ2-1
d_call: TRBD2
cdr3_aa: CASSYTSGSNEQFF

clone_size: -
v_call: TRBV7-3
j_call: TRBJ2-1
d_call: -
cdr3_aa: CASSPGLTQDEQFF

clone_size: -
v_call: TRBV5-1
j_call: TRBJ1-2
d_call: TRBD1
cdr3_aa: CASSQPGTGVSNYGYTF

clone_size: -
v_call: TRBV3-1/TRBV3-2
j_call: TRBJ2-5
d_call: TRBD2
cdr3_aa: CASSQDPAGGLNRETQYF

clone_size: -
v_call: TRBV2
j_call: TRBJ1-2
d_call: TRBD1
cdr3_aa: CASSEEGAANYGYTF